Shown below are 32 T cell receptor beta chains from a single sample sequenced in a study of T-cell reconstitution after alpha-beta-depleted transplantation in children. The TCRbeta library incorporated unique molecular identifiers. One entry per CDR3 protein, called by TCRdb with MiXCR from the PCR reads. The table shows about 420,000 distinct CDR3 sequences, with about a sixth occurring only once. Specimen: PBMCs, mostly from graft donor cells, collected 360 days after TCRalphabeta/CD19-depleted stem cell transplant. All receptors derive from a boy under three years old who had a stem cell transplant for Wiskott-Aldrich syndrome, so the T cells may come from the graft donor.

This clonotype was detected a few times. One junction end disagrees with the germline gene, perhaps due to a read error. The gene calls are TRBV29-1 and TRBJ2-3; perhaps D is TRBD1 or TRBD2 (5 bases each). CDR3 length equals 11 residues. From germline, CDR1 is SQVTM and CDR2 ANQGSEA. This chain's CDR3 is CSVETGTVGHF. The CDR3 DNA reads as TGCAGCGTTGAAACCGGGACGGTAGGGCACTTT.

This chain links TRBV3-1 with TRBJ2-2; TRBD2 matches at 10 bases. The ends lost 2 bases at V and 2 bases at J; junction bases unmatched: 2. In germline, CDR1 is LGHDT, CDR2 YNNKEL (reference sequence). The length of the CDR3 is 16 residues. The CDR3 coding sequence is TGTGCCAGCAGCCAAAGGACTAGCGGAAACACCGGGGAGCTGTTTTTT. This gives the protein CASSQRTSGNTGELFF. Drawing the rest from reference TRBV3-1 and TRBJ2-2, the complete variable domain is DTAVSQTPKYLVTQMGNDKSIKCEQNLGHDTMYWYKQDSKKFLKIMFSYNNKELIINETVPNRFSPKSPDKAHLNLHINSLELGDSAVYFCASSQRTSGNTGELFFGEGSRLTVL.

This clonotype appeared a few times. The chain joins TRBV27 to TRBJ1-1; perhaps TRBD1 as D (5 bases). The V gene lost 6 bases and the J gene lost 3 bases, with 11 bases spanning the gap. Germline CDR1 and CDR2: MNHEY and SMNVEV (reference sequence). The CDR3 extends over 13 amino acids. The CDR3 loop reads CASRPGYDTEAFF. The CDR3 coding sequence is TGTGCCAGCAGGCCAGGGTACGACACTGAAGCTTTCTTT.

The CDR3 DNA sequence: TGTGCCACCAGTGATGTCAGGGGGCAAGAGACCCAGTACTTC. Amino acids: CATSDVRGQETQYF. This chain uses TRBV24-1 with TRBJ2-5, with TRBD1 matching over 7 bases. The CDR3 length is 14 residues. Germline V gives CDR1 KGHDR, CDR2 SFDVKD. Unmatched junction bases numbered 2, after V lost 3 bases and J lost 2 bases.

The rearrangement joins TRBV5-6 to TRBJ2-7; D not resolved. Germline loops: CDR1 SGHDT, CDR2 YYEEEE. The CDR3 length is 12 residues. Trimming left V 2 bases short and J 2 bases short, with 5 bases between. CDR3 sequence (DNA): TGTGCCAGCAGCTTCTATACCTACGAGCAGTACTTC. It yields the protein CASSFYTYEQYF.

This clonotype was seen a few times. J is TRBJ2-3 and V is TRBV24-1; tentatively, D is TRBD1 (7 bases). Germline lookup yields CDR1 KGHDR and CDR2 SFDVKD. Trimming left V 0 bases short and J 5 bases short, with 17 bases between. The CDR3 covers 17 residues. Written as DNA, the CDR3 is TGTGCCACCAGTGATTTGCCCCCAGGGGGGCCGGGAGATACGCAGTATTTT. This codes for CATSDLPPGGPGDTQYF.

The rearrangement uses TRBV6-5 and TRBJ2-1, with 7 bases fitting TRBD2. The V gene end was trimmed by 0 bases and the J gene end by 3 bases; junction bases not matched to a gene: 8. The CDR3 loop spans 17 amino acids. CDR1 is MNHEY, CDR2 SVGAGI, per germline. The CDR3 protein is CASSYSTGDYYYNEQFF. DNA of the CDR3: TGTGCCAGCAGTTACTCGACTGGGGACTACTACTACAATGAGCAGTTCTTC.

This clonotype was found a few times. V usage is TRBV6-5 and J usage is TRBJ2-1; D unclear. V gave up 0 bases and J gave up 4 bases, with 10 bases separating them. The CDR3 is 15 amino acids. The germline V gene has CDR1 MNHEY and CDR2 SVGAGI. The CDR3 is CASSYSNLGYNEQFF. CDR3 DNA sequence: TGTGCCAGCAGTTACTCGAACCTAGGGTACAATGAGCAGTTCTTC.

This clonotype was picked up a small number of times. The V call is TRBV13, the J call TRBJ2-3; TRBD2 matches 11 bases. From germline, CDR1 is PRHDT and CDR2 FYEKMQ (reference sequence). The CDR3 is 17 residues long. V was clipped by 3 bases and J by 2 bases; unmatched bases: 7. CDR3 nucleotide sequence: TGTGCCAGCAGCTTGGAGGGACTAGCGGAAAACACAGATACGCAGTATTTT. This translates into CASSLEGLAENTDTQYF.

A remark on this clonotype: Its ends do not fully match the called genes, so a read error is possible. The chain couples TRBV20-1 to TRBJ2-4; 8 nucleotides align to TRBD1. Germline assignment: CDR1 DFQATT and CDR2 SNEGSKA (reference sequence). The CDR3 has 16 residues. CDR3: CCARKRTGLAKNIQYF. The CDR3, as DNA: TGCTGTGCTAGAAAGAGGACAGGGTTAGCCAAAAACATTCAGTACTTC.

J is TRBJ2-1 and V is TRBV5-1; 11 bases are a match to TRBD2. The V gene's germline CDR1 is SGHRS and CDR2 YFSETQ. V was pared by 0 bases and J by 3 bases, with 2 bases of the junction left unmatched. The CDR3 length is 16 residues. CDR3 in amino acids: CASSLVAGGNYNEQFF. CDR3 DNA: TGCGCCAGCAGCTTGGTAGCGGGAGGGAACTACAATGAGCAGTTCTTC.

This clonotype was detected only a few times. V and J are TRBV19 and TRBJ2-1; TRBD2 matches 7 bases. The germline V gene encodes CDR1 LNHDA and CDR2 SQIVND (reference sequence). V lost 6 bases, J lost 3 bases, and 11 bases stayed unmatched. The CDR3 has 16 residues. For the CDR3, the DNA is TGTGCCAGTAGAGTTGGGGAGGGGAGCGGCTACAATGAGCAGTTCTTC. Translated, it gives CASRVGEGSGYNEQFF.

In nucleotides, the CDR3 is TGTGCCAGCAGCTTAATAACGACAGGGGGCGGGGGCGCTGAAGCTTTCTTT. Amino acid sequence: CASSLITTGGGGAEAFF. V usage is TRBV7-2 and J usage is TRBJ1-1, with 10 bases identical to TRBD1. In germline, CDR1 is SGHTA, CDR2 FQGNSA. The junction had 12 bases not matched to a gene; V was cut back by 2 bases and J by 6 bases. There are 17 residues in the CDR3. The complete variable domain, with remaining parts taken from reference TRBV7-2 and TRBJ1-1, reads GAGVSQSPSNKVTEKGKDVELRCDPISGHTALYWYRQSLGQGLEFLIYFQGNSAPDKSGLPSDRFSAERTGGSVSTLTIQRTQQEDSAVYLCASSLITTGGGGAEAFFGQGTRLTVV.

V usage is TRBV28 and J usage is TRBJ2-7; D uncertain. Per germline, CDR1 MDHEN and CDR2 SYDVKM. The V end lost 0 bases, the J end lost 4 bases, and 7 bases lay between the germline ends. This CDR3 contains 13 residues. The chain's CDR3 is CASSLWAAYEQYF. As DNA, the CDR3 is TGTGCCAGCAGTTTATGGGCAGCTTACGAGCAGTACTTC.

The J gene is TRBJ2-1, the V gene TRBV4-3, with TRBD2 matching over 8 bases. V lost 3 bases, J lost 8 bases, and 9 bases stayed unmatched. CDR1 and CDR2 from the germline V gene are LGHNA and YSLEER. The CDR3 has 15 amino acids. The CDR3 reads CASSHVWTSFYEQFF. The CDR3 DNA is TGCGCCAGCAGCCACGTTTGGACTAGCTTTTATGAGCAGTTCTTC.

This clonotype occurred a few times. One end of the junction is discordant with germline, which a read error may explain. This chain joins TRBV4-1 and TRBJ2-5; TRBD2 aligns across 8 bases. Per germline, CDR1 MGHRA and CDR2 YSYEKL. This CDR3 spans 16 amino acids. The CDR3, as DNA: TGCGCCAGTAGCCAAGAGAGGGCGGGAGGTGCAGGGGCCCAGTACTTC. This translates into CASSQERAGGAGAQYF.

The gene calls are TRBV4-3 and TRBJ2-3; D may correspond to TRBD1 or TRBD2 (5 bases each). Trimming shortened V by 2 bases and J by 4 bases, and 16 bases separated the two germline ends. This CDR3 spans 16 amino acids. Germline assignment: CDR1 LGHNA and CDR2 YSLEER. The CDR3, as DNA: TGCGCCAGCAGCCAATCGGGACGCCGGTTCGCAGATACGCAGTATTTT. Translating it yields CASSQSGRRFADTQYF.

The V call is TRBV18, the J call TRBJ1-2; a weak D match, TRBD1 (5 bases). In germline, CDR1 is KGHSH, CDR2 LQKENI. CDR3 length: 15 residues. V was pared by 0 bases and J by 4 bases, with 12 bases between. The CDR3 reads CASSPPGPEVYGYTF. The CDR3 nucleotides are TGTGCCAGCTCACCACCGGGACCCGAAGTCTATGGCTACACCTTC.

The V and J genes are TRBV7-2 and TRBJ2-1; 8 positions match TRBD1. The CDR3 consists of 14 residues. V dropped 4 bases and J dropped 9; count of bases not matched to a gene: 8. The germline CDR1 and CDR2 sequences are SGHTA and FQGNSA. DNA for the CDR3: TGTGCCAGCAGCTCTGACAGGGGCCTCGGTGAGCAGTTCTTC. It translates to CASSSDRGLGEQFF.

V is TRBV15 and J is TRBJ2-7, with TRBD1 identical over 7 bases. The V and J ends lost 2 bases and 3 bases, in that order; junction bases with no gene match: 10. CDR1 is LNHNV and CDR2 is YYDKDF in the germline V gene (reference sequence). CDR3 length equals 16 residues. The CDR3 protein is CATSRFGTEGDYEQYF. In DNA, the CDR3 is TGTGCCACCAGCAGATTTGGGACAGAAGGGGACTACGAGCAGTACTTC. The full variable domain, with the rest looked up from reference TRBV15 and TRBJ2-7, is DAMVIQNPRYQVTQFGKPVTLSCSQTLNHNVMYWYQQKSSQAPKLLFHYYDKDFNNEADTPDNFQSRRPNTSFCFLDIRSPGLGDTAMYLCATSRFGTEGDYEQYFGPGTRLTVT.

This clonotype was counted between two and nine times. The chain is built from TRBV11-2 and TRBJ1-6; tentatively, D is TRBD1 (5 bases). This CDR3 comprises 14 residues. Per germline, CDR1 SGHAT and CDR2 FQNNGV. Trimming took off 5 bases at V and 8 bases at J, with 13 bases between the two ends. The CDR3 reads CASSRQSRDSPLHF. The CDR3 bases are TGTGCCAGCAGCAGACAGAGTAGGGATTCACCCCTCCACTTT.

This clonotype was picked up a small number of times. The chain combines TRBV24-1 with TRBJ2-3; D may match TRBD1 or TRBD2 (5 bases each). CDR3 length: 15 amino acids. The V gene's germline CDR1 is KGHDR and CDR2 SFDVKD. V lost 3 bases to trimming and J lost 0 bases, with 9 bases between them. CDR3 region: CATSDARDSTDTQYF. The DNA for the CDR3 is TGTGCCACCAGTGATGCCCGGGACAGCACAGATACGCAGTATTTT.

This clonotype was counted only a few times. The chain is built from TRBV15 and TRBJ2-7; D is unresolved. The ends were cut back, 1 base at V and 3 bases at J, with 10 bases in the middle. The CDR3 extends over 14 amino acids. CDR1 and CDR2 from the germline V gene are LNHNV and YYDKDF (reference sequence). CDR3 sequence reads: CATSRVQVGYEQYF. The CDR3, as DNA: TGTGCCACCAGCAGAGTTCAAGTTGGCTACGAGCAGTACTTC.

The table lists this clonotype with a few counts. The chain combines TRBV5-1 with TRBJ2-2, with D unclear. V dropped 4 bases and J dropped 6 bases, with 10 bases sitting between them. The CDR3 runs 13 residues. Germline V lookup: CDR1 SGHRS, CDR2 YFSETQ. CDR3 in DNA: TGCGCCAGCAGCGGGTTCGGACCCGGGGAGCTGTTTTTT. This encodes CASSGFGPGELFF. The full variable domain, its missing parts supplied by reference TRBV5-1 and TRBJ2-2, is KAGVTQTPRYLIKTRGQQVTLSCSPISGHRSVSWYQQTPGQGLQFLFEYFSETQRNKGNFPGRFSGRQFSNSRSEMNVSTLELGDSALYLCASSGFGPGELFFGEGSRLTVL.

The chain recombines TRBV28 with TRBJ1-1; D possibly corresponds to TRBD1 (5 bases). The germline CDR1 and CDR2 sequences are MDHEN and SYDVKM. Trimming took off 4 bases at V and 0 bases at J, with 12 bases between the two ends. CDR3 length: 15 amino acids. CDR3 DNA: TGTGCCAGCAGTTCCCGAGACAGTCTGAACACTGAAGCTTTCTTT. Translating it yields CASSSRDSLNTEAFF.

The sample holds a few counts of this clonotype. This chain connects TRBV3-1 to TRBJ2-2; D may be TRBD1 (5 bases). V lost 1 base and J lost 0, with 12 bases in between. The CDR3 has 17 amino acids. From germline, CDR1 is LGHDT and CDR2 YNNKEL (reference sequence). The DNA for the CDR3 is TGTGCCAGCAGCCAAGGATGGGGCAGGGCGAACACCGGGGAGCTGTTTTTT. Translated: CASSQGWGRANTGELFF.

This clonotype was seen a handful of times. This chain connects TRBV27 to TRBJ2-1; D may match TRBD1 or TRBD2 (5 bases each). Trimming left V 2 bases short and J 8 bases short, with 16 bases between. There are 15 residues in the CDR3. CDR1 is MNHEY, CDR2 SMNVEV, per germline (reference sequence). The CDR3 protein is CASSLQGRLSYEQFF. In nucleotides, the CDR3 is TGTGCCAGCAGTTTACAGGGACGGTTAAGTTATGAGCAGTTCTTC.

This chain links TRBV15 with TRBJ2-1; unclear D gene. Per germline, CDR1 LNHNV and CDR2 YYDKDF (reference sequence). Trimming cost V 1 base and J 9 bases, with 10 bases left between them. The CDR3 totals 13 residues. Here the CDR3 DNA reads TGTGCCACCAGCAGAGTTAATTGGTTTGAGCAGTTCTTC. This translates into CATSRVNWFEQFF.

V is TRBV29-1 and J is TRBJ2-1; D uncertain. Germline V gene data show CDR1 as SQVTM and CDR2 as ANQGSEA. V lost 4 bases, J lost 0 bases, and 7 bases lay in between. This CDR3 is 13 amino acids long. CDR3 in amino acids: CSVVYPSYNEQFF. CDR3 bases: TGCAGCGTTGTCTACCCCTCCTACAATGAGCAGTTCTTC.

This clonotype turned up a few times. Here the CDR3 DNA reads TGTGCCAGTAGTATTTTGTGGCCGGATACGCAGTATTTT. It translates to CASSILWPDTQYF. This rearrangement joins TRBV19 to TRBJ2-3; D call uncertain. V was shortened by 3 bases and J by 6 bases, with 10 bases between the two germline ends. Per the germline V gene, CDR1 is LNHDA and CDR2 is SQIVND (reference sequence). This CDR3 is 13 amino acids long.

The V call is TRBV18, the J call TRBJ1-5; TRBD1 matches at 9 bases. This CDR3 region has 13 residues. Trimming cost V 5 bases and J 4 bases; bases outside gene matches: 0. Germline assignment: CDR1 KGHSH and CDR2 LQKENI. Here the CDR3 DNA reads TGTGCCAGCTCAGGGACAGGGAATCAGCCCCAGCATTTT. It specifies CASSGTGNQPQHF. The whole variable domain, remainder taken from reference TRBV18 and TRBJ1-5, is NAGVMQNPRHLVRRRGQEARLRCSPMKGHSHVYWYRQLPEEGLKFMVYLQKENIIDESGMPKERFSAEFPKEGPSILRIQQVVRGDSAAYFCASSGTGNQPQHFGDGTRLSIL.

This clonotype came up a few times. For the CDR3, the DNA is TGTGCCAGCAGTTACTCCACTACGTGGGGGCAGCCCCAGCATTTT. Its translation: CASSYSTTWGQPQHF. The rearrangement joins TRBV6-5 to TRBJ1-5, with D perhaps TRBD1 (5 bases). The germline V and J ends were trimmed by 0 bases and 7 bases, with 13 bases remaining between them. Germline CDR1 is MNHEY and CDR2 is SVGAGI. This CDR3 has 15 residues.